This T cell receptor (beta chain) was found in a study of T-cell reconstitution after alpha-beta-depleted transplantation in children. TCRbeta library preparation incorporated unique molecular identifiers. MiXCR, run by TCRdb on the PCR reads, gives a single entry per CDR3 protein. The table lists hundreds of thousands of distinct CDR3 sequences, about 16% of them singletons. This clonotype was observed at least ten times. The antigen is undetermined. Study-level findings and limits: In patients about two months after transplant, alpha-beta T cells reportedly arose from several hundred expanded graft clones. At day 60, the high TCRbeta diversity found in some patients originated from recipient T cells and thymic progenitors that had survived.

This receptor was obtained from a male patient under 10 years old who had a stem cell transplant for acute lymphoblastic leukemia, so the T cells may come from the graft donor. The input for sequencing was PBMCs, mostly from graft donor cells, taken 360 days after TCRalphabeta/CD19-depleted stem cell transplant.

The CDR3 reads CASSQGQAGNQPQHF. Written as DNA, the CDR3 is TGTGCCAGCAGCCAGGGACAGGCCGGCAATCAGCCCCAGCATTTT. The rearrangement links TRBV3-1 to TRBJ1-5; 8 bases align to TRBD1. CDR3 length: 15 residues. Unmatched junction bases numbered 3, after V lost 3 bases and J lost 2 bases. The germline CDR1 and CDR2 sequences are LGHDT and YNNKEL (reference sequence).